The present TCR beta chain was sequenced within a study of T cell changes during pregnancy in multiple sclerosis. Method: immunoSEQ multiplex PCR; TCRdb's copy keeps in-frame clones and lacks some. The sample includes about 48,000 clones, over 80% of them seen just once. CDR1 SNHLY and CDR2 FYNNEI come from the germline V gene. V lost 3 bases and J 2 bases, leaving 8 bases between the germline ends. This CDR3 has 13 residues. The receptor's source is a female donor in good health, enrolled as a control in a pregnancy study. The chain is built from TRBV2 and TRBJ2-7, with D tentatively TRBD1 (6 bases). Sequencing used CD4+ T cells from peripheral blood mononuclear cells, obtained in the second trimester of pregnancy. The CDR3 region is CASSDRGAYEQYF. The CDR3 DNA sequence: TGTGCCAGCAGTGACAGGGGTGCCTACGAGCAGTACTTC.